This T cell receptor (beta chain) was documented in a study of CD8 T cells in Susac syndrome. Germline V gene data show CDR1 as MNHEY and CDR2 as SMNVEV (reference sequence). There are 14 residues in the CDR3. With 8 bases removed from V and 4 bases from J, the gap between germline ends came to 15 bases. Controls matched for age and sex were healthy donors. An amount of RNA that ranged from roughly 0.5 to 1 ug was reverse transcribed with random hexamers. The method of amplification for TCR beta CDR3 was immunoSEQ multiplex PCR, covering 54 Vbeta and 13 Jbeta. TCRdb analysed the immunoSEQ multiplex PCR reads with MiXCR anew, one entry per CDR3 protein. The sample lists some 130,000 distinct CDR3 sequences; nearly 95% were seen once. About this clonotype: What it recognizes is unknown.

Overall study results and limits: Acknowledgment was made by the study that its TCR sequencing and HLA analysis involved a relatively small number of individuals.

The source is a human donor in good health. The sequenced material came from CD4+ T cells from PBMCs. The chain combines TRBV27 with TRBJ1-3; possibly TRBD1 for D (6 bases). CDR3 sequence (DNA): TGTGCCAGCGGCCGGGGGGGCTTCGGAAACACCATATATTTT. Translation gives CASGRGGFGNTIYF.